This TCR beta chain was captured by sequencing in a study of a mutant IDH1 vaccine in newly diagnosed glioma. Study information: Vaccines began 4-6 weeks after radiotherapy alone, or with temozolomide cycles. Most patients had radiochemotherapy with temozolomide before enrollment; others had one alone. There were approximately 62% males and roughly 40% females among treated patients, whose mean age was about 38 years.

Germline-derived CDR1 and CDR2 are MDHEN and SYDVKM. The CDR3 has 16 residues. J was trimmed by 8 bases and V by 4 bases; bases with no gene match: 6. Findings and limits, study-wide: Any relationship between pseudoprogression and changes in top peripheral T cell clonotypes seemed absent.

TCRdb's copy holds only in-frame clones and misses some; the assay was immunoSEQ multiplex PCR. The sample holds under 95,000 clones, 90% to 95% seen once. Points on this clone: The antigen is undetermined.

Noted time point: week 5, during vaccination. Doses of 300 ug of mutant IDH1 20-mer peptide were given with topical imiquimod. V gene TRBV28 combines with J gene TRBJ2-1; 15 bases line up with TRBD2. This material consisted of PBMCs, taken from a glioma patient whose treatment included an IDH1 peptide vaccine. The clonotype was recovered from a woman aged 45-65 years with glioma. CDR3 coding DNA: TGTGCCAGCAGTTCCGGACTAGCGGGAGGGGGGGATGAGCAGTTCTTC. This gives the protein CASSSGLAGGGDEQFF.